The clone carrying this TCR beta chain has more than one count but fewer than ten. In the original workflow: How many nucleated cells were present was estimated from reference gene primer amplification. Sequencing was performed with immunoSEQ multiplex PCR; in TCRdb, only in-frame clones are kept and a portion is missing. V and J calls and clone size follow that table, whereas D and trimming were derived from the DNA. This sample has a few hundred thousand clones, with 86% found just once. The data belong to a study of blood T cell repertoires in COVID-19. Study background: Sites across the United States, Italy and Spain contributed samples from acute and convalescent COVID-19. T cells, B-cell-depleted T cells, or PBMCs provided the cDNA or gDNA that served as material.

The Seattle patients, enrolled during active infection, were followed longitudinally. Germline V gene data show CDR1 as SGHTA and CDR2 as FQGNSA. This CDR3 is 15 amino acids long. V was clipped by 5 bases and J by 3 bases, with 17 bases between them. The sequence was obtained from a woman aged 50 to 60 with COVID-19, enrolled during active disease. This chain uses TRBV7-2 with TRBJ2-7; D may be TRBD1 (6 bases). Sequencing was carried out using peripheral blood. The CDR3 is CASSPRQQGYYEQYF. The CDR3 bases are TGTGCCAGCAGCCCCCGTCAACAGGGCTACTACGAGCAGTACTTC.